The 9 T cell receptor beta chains given below trace back to one sample, sequenced in a study of graft-versus-host responses after intestinal transplantation. Clones were sequenced by immunoSEQ multiplex PCR, and TCRdb holds only the in-frame ones, with some missing. The profile shows about 130,000 clones, 85% to 95% of them singletons. No cognate antigen is known for these TCRs. The sample was unstimulated CD4+ T cells sorted from spleen or lymph node cells, taken before intestinal transplant. These receptors were obtained from a human donor who received an intestinal transplant.

This sequence joins TRBV5-5 and TRBJ1-5; no reliable D call. Trimming took off 0 bases at V and 5 bases at J, with 12 bases between the two ends. The CDR3 covers 15 residues. The germline gives CDR1 SGHKS, CDR2 YYEKEE (reference sequence). The CDR3: CASSLVATLYQPQHF. The CDR3 nucleotides read TGTGCCAGCAGCTTGGTGGCGACACTCTATCAGCCCCAGCATTTT. Complete variable domain (other parts from reference TRBV5-5 and TRBJ1-5): DAGVTQSPTHLIKTRGQQVTLRCSPISGHKSVSWYQQVLGQGPQFIFQYYEKEERGRGNFPDRFSARQFPNYSSELNVNALLLGDSALYLCASSLVATLYQPQHFGDGTRLSIL.

This clone was seen just once. This chain joins TRBV4-2 and TRBJ2-5; 14 nucleotides align to TRBD2. Gene TRBJ2-7 matches the end of the DNA better, so the J call may be wrong. CDR1 is LGHNA, CDR2 YNFKEQ, per germline. The CDR3 has 20 amino acids. The CDR3 region has the DNA TGTGCCAGCAGCCGGGGGGCCCCGGGACTAGCGGGAGTGGACACCTACGAGCAGTACTTC. It codes for CASSRGAPGLAGVDTYEQYF.

The rearrangement joins TRBV5-1 to TRBJ1-2, with 8 bases identical to TRBD1. Germline V gene sequence: CDR1 SGHRS, CDR2 YFSETQ. V gave up 4 bases and J gave up 8 bases; unmatched junction bases: 7. The CDR3 is 13 residues long. Written as DNA, the CDR3 is TGCGCCAGCAGCGTGACAGGGGATGGAGGCTACACCTTC. Translation: CASSVTGDGGYTF.

The chain links TRBV10-3 to TRBJ2-5, with TRBD1 matching 7 bases. There are 13 residues in the CDR3. CDR1 is ENHRY and CDR2 is SYGVKD in the germline V gene. The junction had 0 bases not matched to a gene; V was cut back by 3 bases and J by 2 bases. CDR3 loop: CAISDRGQETQYF. CDR3 bases: TGTGCCATCAGTGACAGGGGGCAAGAGACCCAGTACTTC.

The chain uses TRBV27 and TRBJ1-2; 9 bases match TRBD1. Germline V CDR1 and CDR2: MNHEY, SMNVEV (reference sequence). With V trimmed by 6 bases and J by 7 bases, 9 bases remained unmatched. The CDR3 runs 14 residues. The CDR3 region is CASRYLDRGSGYTF. The CDR3 nucleotides read TGTGCCAGCAGGTACCTTGACAGGGGGTCTGGCTACACCTTC.

V gene TRBV11-2 combines with J gene TRBJ2-3, with D tentatively TRBD1 or TRBD2 (5 bases each). The germline V gene has CDR1 SGHAT and CDR2 FQNNGV. V lost 1 base and J 1 base, leaving 6 bases between the germline ends. The CDR3 spans 14 residues. CDR3 coding DNA: TGTGCCAGCAGCTTAGTGGGGGGCACAGATACGCAGTATTTT. As protein: CASSLVGGTDTQYF.

The chain joins TRBV9 to TRBJ2-1; 8 bases align to TRBD1. Germline assignment: CDR1 SGDLS and CDR2 YYNGEE. The CDR3 runs to 15 residues. V dropped 3 bases and J dropped 5; count of bases not matched to a gene: 7. CDR3 DNA sequence: TGTGCCAGCAGCGCCACCACCAGGGGGCACAATGAGCAGTTCTTC. Amino acid sequence: CASSATTRGHNEQFF.

This chain uses TRBV28 with TRBJ2-7, with TRBD1 as a possible D gene (6 bases). Trimming cost V 6 bases and J 3 bases, with 9 bases left between them. This CDR3 region has 12 residues. CDR1 and CDR2 (germline): MDHEN, SYDVKM. The CDR3 DNA follows: TGTGCCAGCAGGGGGGCCTACTACGAGCAGTACTTC. Translated, it gives CASRGAYYEQYF. Full variable domain (outside the CDR3, taken from reference TRBV28 and TRBJ2-7): DVKVTQSSRYLVKRTGEKVFLECVQDMDHENMFWYRQDPGLGLRLIYFSYDVKMKEKGDIPEGYSVSREKKERFSLILESASTNQTSMYLCASRGAYYEQYFGPGTRLTVT.

The chain uses TRBV10-3 and TRBJ1-5; possibly TRBD1 for D (5 bases). Trimming shortened V by 11 bases and J by 4 bases, and 15 bases separated the two germline ends. Germline CDR1 reads ENHRY; CDR2 reads SYGVKD. The CDR3 is made up of 13 amino acids. CDR3 sequence reads: CADAVGGNQPQHF. In nucleotides, the CDR3 is TGTGCCGACGCAGTCGGGGGGAATCAGCCCCAGCATTTT.